This T cell receptor beta chain appears in the sequencing data of a study of graft-versus-host responses after intestinal transplantation (dated by TCRdb to 2020 to 2022). Turning to the overall study: The transplants that recipients received were multivisceral, liver-intestinal, or isolated intestinal. Donor T cell macrochimerism was defined as a peak of at least 4% donor T cells among recipient peripheral blood mononuclear cells. Every recipient was given anti-thymocyte globulin induction, then maintenance tacrolimus and steroids for two to three years. To identify alloreactive clones, pre-transplant mixed lymphocyte reaction products were sequenced and then compared with unstimulated pre-transplant donor and recipient T cells. The cohort enrolled roughly 25 intestinal transplant recipients including one retransplant, and 3 patients lacking pretransplant specimens were excluded. Rather than being sequenced by the commercial service, samples from three later patients were sequenced in-house on an Illumina MiSeq and processed with MiXCR. After intestinal transplantation, graft-versus-host and host-versus-graft alloreactive T cell clones were followed in the graft, circulation and bone marrow using bulk TCR-beta CDR3 sequencing.

Per the publication, the time point label means: cells obtained before transplantation from donor or recipient. CD3+CD4+ and CD3+CD8+ populations were FACS-sorted from unstimulated pre-transplant donor and recipient cells taken from spleen or lymph nodes. Here is what the overall study found, with its caveats: The conclusions were limited by the relatively low number and heterogeneity of the intestinal transplant patients. GvH clones were found in recipient bone marrow, and some of the GvH clones appeared earlier in ileal mucosa or blood, which is consistent with an intestinal mucosal origin. Early after transplant, declines in HvG clones were associated with peak levels of circulating GvH clones. In patients with donor T cell macrochimerism, the allografts had high GvH to HvG T cell clonal ratios.

On this clone itself: The specificity of this receptor is unknown. No base-level quality is on record; no much larger clone is a single base apart.

Library generation was performed with the immunoSEQ multiplex PCR assay. In most patients, genomic DNA was isolated using the Qiagen DNeasy Blood and Tissue Kit and sent frozen to Adaptive Biotechnologies for TCR sequencing. For most patients, high-throughput TCR-beta CDR3 sequencing of genomic DNA was performed by Adaptive Biotechnologies. In the paper's pipeline: Adaptive's ImmunoSEQ software was the source of the TCR sequencing data for 15 to 20 patients, while a few other patients were processed with MiXCR and VDJtools. To correct CD4 versus CD8 sorting errors, any sequence found in both subsets at a frequency ratio below 5:1 was removed. CDR3 nucleotide sequences shared by donor and recipient were removed because the origin of these sequences could not be assigned. To count as alloreactive, a clone needed at least 2-fold expansion over unstimulated cells and a minimum CFSE-low frequency of 0.002% (template counts) or 0.001% (read counts). Clones were considered mappable if detected in sequenced pre-transplant spleen, lymph node, or MLR CFSE-low populations of the donor or recipient. The cumulative frequency of alloreactive clones was calculated as a percentage of all sequences, weighted by copy number. TCRdb provides this immuneACCESS table in a form limited to in-frame rearrangements. Some clones are lacking; in checked studies, under half of them reflect an unresolved V gene, and why the rest are absent is not known. V, J and clone size were drawn from that table, and D and trimming were deduced from the DNA. The sample records tens of thousands of clones, 85% to 90% of which are singletons. Less than 4.5% of the sample belongs to the ten largest clones.

V and J are trimmed by 5 bases and 0 bases, and the gene matches miss 12 bases of the junction. CDR1 and CDR2 are drawn from the germline V gene: SGHVS, FQNEAQ. The CDR3 holds 17 amino acids from the cysteine to the phenylalanine. The DNA shown is the 51-base CDR3, in frame from base 1. This material consisted of unstimulated CD8+ T cells sorted from spleen or lymph node cells, taken before transplant. The source of this sequence is a human donor who was the organ donor for an intestinal transplant. The chain is made from TRBV7-8 and TRBJ1-1; 7 central nucleotides agree with TRBD1. CDR3 protein: CASSSRQGGWMNTEAFF. The sequenced DNA: TGTGCCAGCAGCAGCCGACAGGGAGGTTGGATGAACACTGAAGCTTTCTTT.